A single sample gave rise to the 8 T cell receptor beta chains below, sequenced in a study of CD8 T cells in Susac syndrome. An input of about 0.45 to 1 ug of RNA was subjected to reverse transcription using random hexamers. From the immunoSEQ multiplex PCR reads, TCRdb called clonotypes with MiXCR, one entry per CDR3 protein. The sample consists of 95,000 to 150,000 distinct CDR3 sequences, 90% to 95% of them appearing once. The sample consisted of CD8+ T cells from PBMCs. The source of these receptors is a human donor with Susac syndrome.

The CDR3 protein is CSALQTFSYEQYF. CDR3 sequence (DNA): TGCAGTGCACTACAAACCTTCTCCTACGAGCAGTACTTC. The chain carries TRBV20-1 and TRBJ2-7; D unclear. Germline-derived CDR1 and CDR2 are DFQATT and SNEGSKA (reference sequence). The CDR3 sequence is 13 residues long. The V gene lost 6 bases and the J gene lost 0 bases, with 12 bases spanning the gap.

The chain uses TRBV12-3 or TRBV12-4 and TRBJ2-1, with 7 nucleotides matching TRBD2. V lost 5 bases to trimming and J lost 8 bases; unmatched junction nucleotides: 3. The CDR3 sequence is 12 residues long. CDR3 amino acids: CASSGRVYEQFF. DNA for the CDR3: TGTGCCAGCAGTGGGAGGGTCTATGAGCAGTTCTTC.

The V call is TRBV12-3 or TRBV12-4, the J call TRBJ1-2; 9 bases are shared with TRBD1. The CDR3 runs 14 residues. V dropped 5 bases and J dropped 4; count of bases not matched to a gene: 5. Here the CDR3 reads CASSPGTGIYGYTF. The CDR3 DNA is TGTGCCAGCAGTCCGGGGACAGGGATCTATGGCTACACCTTC.

The V gene is TRBV30, the J gene TRBJ1-6; the D is unclear. The CDR3 loop spans 14 amino acids. Between the trimmed V and J ends, which lost 0 bases and 6 bases, there was a span of 9 bases. Germline lookup yields CDR1 GTSNPN and CDR2 SVGIG (reference sequence). Here the CDR3 DNA reads TGTGCCTGGAGTGTTCCGCTGATTAATTCACCCCTCCACTTT. Translation gives CAWSVPLINSPLHF.

This chain links TRBV7-9 with TRBJ2-1; D possibly corresponds to TRBD1 (5 bases). V was trimmed by 4 bases and J by 9 bases, leaving 10 bases between them. The germline V gene has CDR1 SEHNR and CDR2 FQNEAQ (reference sequence). The CDR3 sequence is 12 residues long. The CDR3 loop is CASSSQGGEQFF. In DNA, the CDR3 is TGTGCCAGCAGCTCCCAGGGTGGTGAGCAGTTCTTC.

The V and J genes are TRBV29-1 and TRBJ1-2; D might be TRBD1 (6 bases). The germline CDR1 and CDR2 sequences are SQVTM and ANQGSEA. This CDR3 spans 14 amino acids. Trimming left V 6 bases short and J 4 bases short, with 18 bases between. The CDR3 spells CSVGDSGTPYGYTF. CDR3 DNA: TGCAGCGTGGGGGATTCCGGGACACCCTATGGCTACACCTTC. Combining the CDR3 with reference TRBV29-1 and TRBJ1-2 gives the whole variable domain SAVISQKPSRDICQRGTSLTIQCQVDSQVTMMFWYRQQPGQSLTLIATANQGSEATYESGFVIDKFPISRPNLTFSTLTVSNMSPEDSSIYLCSVGDSGTPYGYTFGSGTRLTVV.

This chain joins TRBV29-1 and TRBJ2-3; 10 nucleotides agree with TRBD1. Germline V gene data show CDR1 as SQVTM and CDR2 as ANQGSEA. The ends lost 7 bases at V and 4 bases at J; junction bases unmatched: 11. This CDR3 has 15 residues. CDR3 bases: TGCAGCGCCATGACAGGGGGCGAGGGCGCAGATACGCAGTATTTT. Translating it yields CSAMTGGEGADTQYF.

This chain connects TRBV12-3 or TRBV12-4 to TRBJ2-7; D remains unclear. Deletions cut 4 bases from V and 2 bases from J, with 3 bases between. This CDR3 is 11 amino acids long. CDR3 protein: CASSSTYEQYF. The CDR3 coding sequence is TGTGCCAGCAGTTCCACCTACGAGCAGTACTTC.